This TCR beta chain appears in the sequencing data of a study of graft-versus-host responses after intestinal transplantation. Using immunoSEQ multiplex PCR, the repertoire was profiled, and TCRdb retains in-frame clones only, with some absent. This table has more than 9,500 clones, 84% appearing once. Germline CDR1 is MDHEN and CDR2 is SYDVKM. The CDR3 is 13 amino acids. Trimming at V came to 5 bases and at J to 3 bases, leaving 3 bases not matched to a gene. The sequence derives from a human patient who received an intestinal transplant, so some T cells may come from the graft donor. The sequences come from PBMCs, collected around 310 days after intestinal transplant. This rearrangement joins TRBV28 to TRBJ2-7, with 8 bases aligning to TRBD2. CDR3 sequence: CASSLSGIYEQYF. CDR3 nucleotide sequence: TGTGCCAGCAGTCTTAGCGGGATCTACGAGCAGTACTTC.